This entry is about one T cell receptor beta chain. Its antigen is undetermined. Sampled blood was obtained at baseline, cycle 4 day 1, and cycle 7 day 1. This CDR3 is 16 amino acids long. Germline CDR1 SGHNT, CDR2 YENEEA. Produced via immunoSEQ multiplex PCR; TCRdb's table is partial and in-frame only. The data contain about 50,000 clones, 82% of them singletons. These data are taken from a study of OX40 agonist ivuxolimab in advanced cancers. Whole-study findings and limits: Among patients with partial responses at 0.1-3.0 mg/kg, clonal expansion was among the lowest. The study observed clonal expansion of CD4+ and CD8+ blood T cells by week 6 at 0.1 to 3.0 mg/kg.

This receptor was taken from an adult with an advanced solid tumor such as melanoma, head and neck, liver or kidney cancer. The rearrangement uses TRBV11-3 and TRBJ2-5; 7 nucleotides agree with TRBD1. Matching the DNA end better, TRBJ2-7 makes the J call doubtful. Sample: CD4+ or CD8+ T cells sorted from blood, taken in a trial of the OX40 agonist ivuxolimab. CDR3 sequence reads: CASSLGVTGNLYEQYF. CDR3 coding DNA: TGTGCCAGCAGCTTAGGTGTGACAGGGAACCTCTACGAGCAGTACTTC.